This note documents a single T cell receptor beta chain sequence. The antigen is not known. PCR used 60 Vbeta primers and 13 Jbeta primers. Assay: immunoSEQ multiplex PCR; the TCRdb copy retains only in-frame clones and omits some. The data hold about 220,000 clones, with roughly 85% observed a single time. This record comes from a study of cytomegalovirus exposure and HLA in healthy donors. General observations from the study: In an earlier analysis, most TCR beta V segments were productive about 87% or about 30% of the time.

Per germline, CDR1 MDHEN and CDR2 SYDVKM. The CDR3 runs to 15 residues. V lost 3 bases and J lost 6; bases outside the gene matches: 8. The sequencing input was PBMCs. The clonotype was recovered from a male donor in good health and CMV-seronegative. The chain combines TRBV28 with TRBJ1-1; 9 positions match TRBD1. The CDR3 loop reads CASSFVIGTGPEAFF. The DNA for the CDR3 is TGTGCCAGCAGTTTTGTAATCGGGACAGGGCCTGAAGCTTTCTTT.